What follows are 27 T cell receptor beta chains derived from one specimen sequenced in a study of shared clonotypes between healthy human individuals. Clones were sequenced by immunoSEQ multiplex PCR, and TCRdb holds only the in-frame ones, with some missing. Of more than 2 million clones in the sample, approximately 92% were seen once. Terminally differentiated effector memory CD45RA+ cells were excluded from the naive CD8 cells, which were CD45RO-negative and positively selected for CCR7. The specimen was naive CD8+ T cells from PBMCs. The source of these receptors is a man between 18 and 35 years old in good health. Some clones in this sample may be carry-over from other donors' samples.

The V call is TRBV19, the J call TRBJ2-1, with D perhaps TRBD1 (5 bases). Deletions cut 7 bases from V and 3 bases from J, with 16 bases between. CDR3 length: 15 amino acids. From germline, CDR1 is LNHDA and CDR2 SQIVND (reference sequence). The CDR3 bases are TGTGCCAGTAAGGGGTTCCAGGGAATCTACAATGAGCAGTTCTTC. It translates to CASKGFQGIYNEQFF.

V usage is TRBV5-1 and J usage is TRBJ2-1, with D possibly TRBD1 on 5 matching bases. CDR1 is SGHRS and CDR2 is YFSETQ in the germline V gene. This CDR3 region has 16 residues. Trimming removed 0 bases at V and 9 bases at J, with 19 bases between. This chain's CDR3 is CASSLEPPNGAIEQFF. The DNA of the CDR3 is TGCGCCAGCAGCTTGGAACCACCAAATGGGGCGATTGAGCAGTTCTTC.

This chain connects TRBV7-9 to TRBJ2-3, with a weak D call TRBD1 (5 bases). Germline CDR1 reads SEHNR; CDR2 reads FQNEAQ (reference sequence). The V end was cut by 5 bases, the J end by 1 base, with 13 bases between. This CDR3 is 15 amino acids long. CDR3 in amino acids: CASSKLWGGTDTQYF. In DNA, the CDR3 is TGTGCCAGCAGCAAACTGTGGGGCGGCACAGATACGCAGTATTTT. The variable domain in full, completed from reference TRBV7-9 and TRBJ2-3, reads DTGVSQNPRHKITKRGQNVTFRCDPISEHNRLYWYRQTLGQGPEFLTYFQNEAQLEKSRLLSDRFSAERPKGSFSTLEIQRTEQGDSAMYLCASSKLWGGTDTQYFGPGTRLTVL.

The V gene is TRBV7-3, the J gene TRBJ2-7; D tentatively reads TRBD1 or TRBD2 (5 bases each). The CDR3 is 14 residues long. Germline V gene sequence: CDR1 SGHTA, CDR2 FQGTGA. The V end was cut by 5 bases, the J end by 0 bases, with 11 bases between. This CDR3 is CASSPTGRSYEQYF. The CDR3 region has the DNA TGTGCCAGCAGCCCCACGGGACGCTCCTACGAGCAGTACTTC.

The V call is TRBV6-5, the J call TRBJ1-1; D uncertain. With 7 bases removed from V and 1 base from J, the gap between germline ends came to 10 bases. Germline V gene sequence: CDR1 MNHEY, CDR2 SVGAGI. This CDR3 has 13 residues. Here the CDR3 reads CASTLAGNTEAFF. In DNA, the CDR3 is TGTGCCAGCACCTTGGCTGGGAACACTGAAGCTTTCTTT.

The V call is TRBV12-5, the J call TRBJ2-7; D may be TRBD1 or TRBD2 (5 bases each). This CDR3 has 11 amino acids. The germline V and J ends were trimmed by 4 bases and 4 bases, with 5 bases remaining between them. CDR1 is LGHNT, CDR2 FRNRAP, per germline. CDR3 sequence reads: CASGWGYEQYF. Written as DNA, the CDR3 is TGTGCTAGTGGTTGGGGGTACGAGCAGTACTTC.

In regard to this clone: The same CDR3 arises from other DNA sequences in this sample as well. This chain uses TRBV9 with TRBJ2-7; D perhaps matches TRBD2 (5 bases). The germline V and J ends were trimmed by 1 base and 0 bases, with 11 bases remaining between them. The length of the CDR3 is 15 residues. Germline loops: CDR1 SGDLS, CDR2 YYNGEE. The CDR3 is CASSVSGGSSYEQYF. In DNA form, the CDR3 reads TGTGCCAGCAGCGTAAGCGGAGGTAGCTCCTACGAGCAGTACTTC.

CDR3 in amino acids: CASSSFSGSGRTGELFF. The CDR3 DNA reads as TGTGCCAGCAGCTCCTTCTCGGGTAGCGGGAGAACCGGGGAGCTGTTTTTT. The rearrangement joins TRBV7-9 to TRBJ2-2, with 9 nucleotides matching TRBD2. The CDR3 totals 17 residues. The J segment lost 5 bases and the V segment lost 4 bases, leaving 11 bases of the junction unmatched. Germline V CDR1 and CDR2: SEHNR, FQNEAQ (reference sequence).

This chain joins TRBV4-1 and TRBJ1-1; no clear D gene. CDR1 and CDR2 (germline): MGHRA, YSYEKL. The germline V and J ends were trimmed by 0 bases and 3 bases, with 5 bases remaining between them. The CDR3 is 13 amino acids. CDR3 coding DNA: TGCGCCAGCAGCCAAGAGAGTTACACTGAAGCTTTCTTT. Translation gives CASSQESYTEAFF.

The J gene is TRBJ2-3, the V gene TRBV7-2, with 13 bases aligning to TRBD2. Per the germline V gene, CDR1 is SGHTA and CDR2 is FQGNSA. This CDR3 is 16 amino acids long. V dropped 4 bases and J dropped 2; count of bases not matched to a gene: 3. The CDR3: CASSWGLAGFTDTQYF. The CDR3 DNA sequence: TGTGCCAGCAGCTGGGGACTAGCGGGGTTCACAGATACGCAGTATTTT.

In regard to this clone: The sample carries other DNA sequences with the same CDR3. The V call is TRBV4-1, the J call TRBJ2-5, with D unresolved. The CDR3 length is 13 residues. Germline loops: CDR1 MGHRA, CDR2 YSYEKL. With 0 bases removed from V and 5 bases from J, the gap between germline ends came to 7 bases. In DNA form, the CDR3 reads TGCGCCAGCAGCCAAGATAGGCGGGAGACCCAGTACTTC. Translating gives CASSQDRRETQYF.

The chain links TRBV19 to TRBJ2-1; tentatively, D is TRBD1 (6 bases). This CDR3 is built from 12 residues. Germline CDR1 LNHDA, CDR2 SQIVND (reference sequence). V was trimmed by 10 bases and J by 2 bases, leaving 9 bases between them. The CDR3 DNA follows: TGTGCCACCCGGACAGCCTACAATGAGCAGTTCTTC. This gives the protein CATRTAYNEQFF.

This chain links TRBV2 with TRBJ1-3; possibly TRBD1 for D (6 bases). The CDR3 spans 22 residues. In germline, CDR1 is SNHLY, CDR2 FYNNEI. The germline V and J ends were trimmed by 2 bases and 0 bases, with 29 bases remaining between them. CDR3 nucleotide sequence: TGTGCCAGCAGTGAAATCCCCGGCCCTAATGCAGGACAGCCCTACTCTGGAAACACCATATATTTT. It codes for CASSEIPGPNAGQPYSGNTIYF. The full variable domain, rest sourced from reference TRBV2 and TRBJ1-3, is EPEVTQTPSHQVTQMGQEVILRCVPISNHLYFYWYRQILGQKVEFLVSFYNNEISEKSEIFDDQFSVERPDGSNFTLKIRSTKLEDSAMYFCASSEIPGPNAGQPYSGNTIYFGEGSWLTVV.

V is TRBV11-2 and J is TRBJ1-4; tentative D call: TRBD1 (6 bases). V lost 1 base and J 5 bases, leaving 8 bases between the germline ends. There are 14 residues in the CDR3. Looked up from germline, CDR1 is SGHAT and CDR2 is FQNNGV. The DNA for the CDR3 is TGTGCCAGCAGCTTAGTGGGGGCCAATGAAAAACTGTTTTTT. This gives the protein CASSLVGANEKLFF.

This clone was counted a few times. Other DNA variants within this sample encode the same CDR3. This chain uses TRBV10-1 with TRBJ2-7, with D hard to call. The ends were cut back, 0 bases at V and 3 bases at J, with 6 bases in the middle. The V gene's germline CDR1 is WNHNN and CDR2 SYGVQD (reference sequence). The CDR3 has 13 amino acids. The CDR3 DNA follows: TGCGCCAGCAGTGAGTCGTTGGGCTACGAGCAGTACTTC. Translation gives CASSESLGYEQYF.

This clone was observed a single time. The V call is TRBV5-1, the J call TRBJ2-7; possible D gene TRBD2, 6 bases. The CDR3 is made up of 15 amino acids. Per the germline V gene, CDR1 is SGHRS and CDR2 is YFSETQ. Trimming left V 4 bases short and J 7 bases short, with 21 bases between. The CDR3 DNA reads as TGCGCCAGCAGCACTGGACTGGGGGACTCTACTGAGCAGTACTTC. Encoded protein: CASSTGLGDSTEQYF.

The chain recombines TRBV28 with TRBJ2-7; 9 nucleotides agree with TRBD1. Trimming at V came to 6 bases and at J to 2 bases, leaving 8 bases not matched to a gene. The CDR3 loop spans 15 amino acids. The V gene's germline CDR1 is MDHEN and CDR2 SYDVKM. The CDR3 DNA sequence: TGTGCCAGCAGGGGGACAGGGAGAATTACCTACGAGCAGTACTTC. Protein sequence: CASRGTGRITYEQYF.

The V gene is TRBV2, the J gene TRBJ1-1, with a tentative D call TRBD1 (5 bases). The CDR3 covers 16 residues. Trimming shortened V by 0 bases and J by 3 bases, and 14 bases separated the two germline ends. Looked up from germline, CDR1 is SNHLY and CDR2 is FYNNEI. The DNA for the CDR3 is TGTGCCAGCAGTGAAGCGGGCAGGGTCGGTGACACTGAAGCTTTCTTT. This encodes CASSEAGRVGDTEAFF.

The chain uses TRBV28 and TRBJ1-5, with a tentative D call TRBD1 (6 bases). This CDR3 has 15 residues. Germline assignment: CDR1 MDHEN and CDR2 SYDVKM. V lost 4 bases to trimming and J lost 4 bases, with 14 bases between them. The CDR3 sequence: CASSWSGGRNQPQHF. CDR3 nucleotides: TGTGCCAGCAGTTGGTCCGGGGGCCGGAATCAGCCCCAGCATTTT.

Notes on this clone: Other DNA sequences of this sample code for an identical CDR3. This chain's CDR3 is CAWSVGRGYEQYF. CDR3 sequence (DNA): TGTGCCTGGAGTGTAGGCAGGGGATACGAGCAGTACTTC. The rearrangement uses TRBV30 and TRBJ2-7; maybe TRBD1 (6 bases). Germline assignment: CDR1 GTSNPN and CDR2 SVGIG (reference sequence). The CDR3 contains 13 residues. The V end lost 0 bases, the J end lost 4 bases, and 10 bases lay between the germline ends.

The V gene is TRBV2, the J gene TRBJ1-1; D gene unclear. Trimming left V 0 bases short and J 0 bases short, with 8 bases between. In germline, CDR1 is SNHLY, CDR2 FYNNEI. This CDR3 is built from 15 residues. CDR3 in amino acids: CASSEASRLNTEAFF. The CDR3 DNA sequence: TGTGCCAGCAGTGAAGCGTCCAGGCTGAACACTGAAGCTTTCTTT.

The chain carries TRBV9 and TRBJ2-3; 11 nucleotides line up with TRBD1. The length of the CDR3 is 17 residues. Germline loops: CDR1 SGDLS, CDR2 YYNGEE. V was pared by 2 bases and J by 0 bases, with 5 bases of the junction left unmatched. CDR3 DNA sequence: TGTGCCAGCAGCGTTGACGGGACAGGGGGAAGCACAGATACGCAGTATTTT. Protein sequence: CASSVDGTGGSTDTQYF.

The chain employs TRBV7-9 and TRBJ2-1; D not resolved. Between the trimmed V and J ends, which lost 3 bases and 5 bases, there was a span of 11 bases. The germline V gene encodes CDR1 SEHNR and CDR2 FQNEAQ (reference sequence). The CDR3 is 14 residues long. The CDR3 DNA reads TGTGCCAGCAGCTTCGCTCCTCCAGACAATGAGCAGTTCTTC. Translation gives CASSFAPPDNEQFF.

V is TRBV9 and J is TRBJ2-3; the D is unclear. The germline V gene has CDR1 SGDLS and CDR2 YYNGEE. The ends were cut back, 1 base at V and 1 base at J, with 4 bases in the middle. This CDR3 has 13 amino acids. The DNA for the CDR3 is TGTGCCAGCAGCGTAATCGGCACAGATACGCAGTATTTT. Translation: CASSVIGTDTQYF.

This chain connects TRBV7-9 to TRBJ2-1, with D perhaps TRBD2 (5 bases). V shed 1 base and J shed 7 bases, with 14 bases lying between them. Per the germline V gene, CDR1 is SEHNR and CDR2 is FQNEAQ (reference sequence). The CDR3 has 15 residues. CDR3 region: CASSLGLSYSNEQFF. The DNA for the CDR3 is TGTGCCAGCAGCTTAGGACTATCCTATAGTAATGAGCAGTTCTTC.

About this clone: Other DNA sequences within the sample encode an identical CDR3. V usage is TRBV9 and J usage is TRBJ2-7; D remains ambiguous. V was pared by 0 bases and J by 1 base, with 11 bases between. Germline V CDR1 and CDR2: SGDLS, YYNGEE. The CDR3 loop spans 15 amino acids. CDR3 sequence reads: CASSVGSDRSYEQYF. CDR3 nucleotide sequence: TGTGCCAGCAGCGTAGGGTCCGATAGGTCCTACGAGCAGTACTTC.

The V gene is TRBV7-6, the J gene TRBJ2-1; D perhaps matches TRBD1 (5 bases). The germline V gene has CDR1 SGHVS and CDR2 FNYEAQ. CDR3 length equals 14 residues. The V gene lost 1 base and the J gene lost 8 bases, with 12 bases spanning the gap. The CDR3 sequence: CASSLEPGSHEQFF. The CDR3, as DNA: TGTGCCAGCAGCTTAGAACCAGGGTCGCATGAGCAGTTCTTC.